The text below deals with one T cell receptor (beta chain). The data are from a study of blood T cell repertoires in COVID-19. Study information: COVID-19 samples collected from the United States, Italy and Spain covered acute and convalescent phases. In each case, the material was cDNA or gDNA derived from T cells, B-cell-depleted T cells, or PBMCs.

Here immunoSEQ multiplex PCR was the method, and the copy in TCRdb shows in-frame clones only, minus some. The sample holds 200,000 to 250,000 clones, just over 85% seen once. The CDR3 runs to 12 residues. Germline lookup yields CDR1 SGHRS and CDR2 YFSETQ. The V gene lost 7 bases and the J gene lost 2 bases, with 7 bases spanning the gap. V gene TRBV5-1 combines with J gene TRBJ1-3; D unresolved. This sequence was found in a man aged 30 to 45 who had recovered from COVID-19. The specimen sequenced was peripheral blood. This CDR3 is CASVGAGNTIYF. The DNA for the CDR3 is TGCGCCAGCGTGGGCGCTGGAAACACCATATATTTT.